The rows below give T cell receptor beta chains drawn from one sample of a study of blood T cell repertoires in COVID-19. The protocol was immunoSEQ multiplex PCR, while the TCRdb copy is restricted to in-frame clones and leaves out a portion. Of roughly 140,000 clones listed, more than 80% were seen once; the top ten hold around 1.6%. The sample taken for sequencing was PBMCs or T cells enriched from blood (not recorded which). The receptors come from a woman aged 18-29 years who had been exposed to COVID-19. The CDR3 runs from the conserved cysteine through the conserved F or W. A D gene is named only where the DNA matches it firmly. The listing skips clone size in some rows; elsewhere it reads once, few, many or a size class.

j_call: TRBJ1-4; v_call: TRBV13; clone_size: once; d_call: NA; cdr3_aa: CASSLGDVGPTNEKLFF; cdr3_nt: TGTGCCAGCAGCTTAGGCGACGTGGGGCCAACTAATGAAAAACTGTTTTTT
j_call: TRBJ1-6; v_call: TRBV7-2; clone_size: NA; d_call: TRBD1; cdr3_aa: CASSLSQGAWAPLHF; cdr3_nt: TGTGCCAGCAGCTTATCACAGGGGGCTTGGGCACCCCTCCACTTT
j_call: TRBJ1-6; v_call: TRBV4-3; clone_size: NA; d_call: NA; cdr3_aa: CASSQDDRHRMVLIYNSPLHF; cdr3_nt: TGCGCCAGCAGCCAAGATGACAGGCACAGAATGGTCCTAATCTATAATTCACCCCTCCACTTT
j_call: TRBJ2-7; v_call: TRBV4-3; clone_size: NA; d_call: TRBD1; cdr3_aa: CASSQTRDRNYEQYF; cdr3_nt: TGCGCCAGCAGCCAAACCCGGGACAGAAACTACGAGCAGTACTTC
j_call: TRBJ2-4; v_call: TRBV27; clone_size: NA; d_call: NA; cdr3_aa: CASSPLGQARNIQYF; cdr3_nt: TGTGCCAGCAGTCCACTCGGTCAGGCCAGGAACATTCAGTACTTC
j_call: TRBJ2-1; v_call: TRBV11-3; clone_size: once; d_call: TRBD1; cdr3_aa: CASSLGDSRFRYNEQFF; cdr3_nt: TGTGCCAGCAGCTTAGGGGACAGCCGATTTCGGTACAATGAGCAGTTCTTC
j_call: TRBJ2-1; v_call: TRBV2; clone_size: NA; d_call: NA; cdr3_aa: CASSEGAGYNEQFF; cdr3_nt: TGTGCCAGCAGTGAAGGGGCCGGCTACAATGAGCAGTTCTTC
j_call: TRBJ2-3; v_call: TRBV10-2; clone_size: NA; d_call: TRBD2; cdr3_aa: CARKHREELARDTQYF; cdr3_nt: TGCGCCAGGAAACACCGGGAGGAACTCGCGAGAGATACGCAGTATTTT
j_call: TRBJ1-6; v_call: TRBV18; clone_size: once; d_call: NA; cdr3_aa: CASSPAQGKSPLHF; cdr3_nt: TGTGCCAGCTCACCGGCACAGGGAAAGTCACCCCTCCACTTT
j_call: TRBJ1-5; v_call: TRBV19; clone_size: NA; d_call: TRBD1; cdr3_aa: CASSSGGTVKNQPQHF; cdr3_nt: TGTGCCAGTAGTTCGGGTGGGACAGTAAAAAATCAGCCCCAGCATTTT
j_call: TRBJ1-6; v_call: TRBV7-2; clone_size: NA; d_call: NA; cdr3_aa: CASSLEPGASPLHF; cdr3_nt: TGTGCCAGCAGCTTAGAGCCAGGCGCTTCACCCCTCCACTTT
j_call: TRBJ2-1; v_call: TRBV2; clone_size: NA; d_call: TRBD2; cdr3_aa: CASSLLSGLAGNNEQFF; cdr3_nt: TGTGCCAGCAGCTTATTATCGGGACTAGCGGGGAACAATGAGCAGTTCTTC
j_call: TRBJ2-2; v_call: TRBV18; clone_size: NA; d_call: TRBD2; cdr3_aa: CASSIAGDFTGELFF; cdr3_nt: TGTGCCAGCTCGATAGCGGGAGACTTCACCGGGGAGCTGTTTTTT
j_call: TRBJ2-1; v_call: TRBV6-1; clone_size: once; d_call: TRBD2; cdr3_aa: CASSGGMGGPTVEQFF; cdr3_nt: TGTGCCAGCAGTGGGGGAATGGGAGGGCCGACGGTTGAGCAGTTCTTC
j_call: TRBJ1-5; v_call: TRBV4-1; clone_size: few; d_call: TRBD1; cdr3_aa: CASSQGHRGNQPQHF; cdr3_nt: TGCGCCAGCAGCCAAGGCCACAGGGGGAATCAGCCCCAGCATTTT
j_call: TRBJ2-1; v_call: TRBV7-2; clone_size: NA; d_call: TRBD1; cdr3_aa: CASSLHRGNEQFF; cdr3_nt: TGTGCCAGCAGCTTACACAGGGGCAATGAGCAGTTCTTC
j_call: TRBJ2-7; v_call: TRBV12-3/TRBV12-4; clone_size: once; d_call: NA; cdr3_aa: CASSYSYEQYF; cdr3_nt: TGTGCCAGCAGTTACAGCTACGAGCAGTACTTC
j_call: TRBJ1-4; v_call: TRBV5-1; clone_size: NA; d_call: NA; cdr3_aa: CASSLEPGSANEKLFF; cdr3_nt: TGCGCCAGCAGCTTGGAGCCGGGTTCCGCTAATGAAAAACTGTTTTTT
j_call: TRBJ1-4; v_call: TRBV6-5; clone_size: few; d_call: NA; cdr3_aa: CASSYSVSLNEKLFF; cdr3_nt: TGTGCCAGCAGTTACTCGGTTAGCCTTAATGAAAAACTGTTTTTT
j_call: TRBJ2-3; v_call: TRBV19; clone_size: NA; d_call: TRBD2; cdr3_aa: CASSIHSSGFTDTQYF; cdr3_nt: TGTGCCAGTAGTATTCATTCTAGCGGGTTCACAGATACGCAGTATTTT
j_call: TRBJ2-1; v_call: TRBV5-1; clone_size: NA; d_call: TRBD2; cdr3_aa: CASRETSGIGNEQFF; cdr3_nt: TGCGCCAGCAGGGAAACTAGCGGGATTGGGAATGAGCAGTTCTTC
j_call: TRBJ1-4; v_call: TRBV6-5; clone_size: NA; d_call: TRBD1; cdr3_aa: CASISDREGEKLFF; cdr3_nt: TGTGCCAGCATCTCGGACAGGGAGGGTGAAAAACTGTTTTTT
j_call: TRBJ2-7; v_call: TRBV7-6; clone_size: once; d_call: TRBD1; cdr3_aa: CASSLGGTGDYEQYF; cdr3_nt: TGTGCCAGCAGCTTAGGCGGGACAGGGGACTACGAGCAGTACTTC
j_call: TRBJ1-1; v_call: TRBV4-1; clone_size: NA; d_call: NA; cdr3_aa: CASRHIGGSGTEAFF; cdr3_nt: TGCGCCAGCAGACATATTGGGGGGTCAGGGACTGAAGCTTTCTTT
j_call: TRBJ1-1; v_call: TRBV11-3; clone_size: NA; d_call: NA; cdr3_aa: CASSLGVAVRCTEAFF; cdr3_nt: TGTGCCAGCAGCTTAGGGGTAGCGGTAAGGTGCACTGAAGCTTTCTTT
j_call: TRBJ2-3; v_call: TRBV27; clone_size: NA; d_call: TRBD2; cdr3_aa: CASKRSGRGTDTQYF; cdr3_nt: TGTGCCAGCAAGCGTAGCGGGAGAGGCACAGATACGCAGTATTTT
j_call: TRBJ1-1; v_call: TRBV4-3; clone_size: NA; d_call: NA; cdr3_aa: CASRRGPGVRSTEAFF; cdr3_nt: TGCGCCAGCAGGCGTGGACCGGGGGTGCGGAGCACTGAAGCTTTCTTT
j_call: TRBJ1-1; v_call: TRBV20-1; clone_size: NA; d_call: TRBD1; cdr3_aa: CRGDRGRKAFF; cdr3_nt: TGCAGGGGGGACAGGGGAAGGAAAGCTTTCTTT
j_call: TRBJ1-2; v_call: TRBV5-1; clone_size: NA; d_call: NA; cdr3_aa: CASRPGGPRGGYTF; cdr3_nt: TGCGCCAGCAGACCGGGGGGGCCTCGGGGTGGCTACACCTTC
j_call: TRBJ1-2; v_call: TRBV7-2; clone_size: NA; d_call: NA; cdr3_aa: CASSRTDNYGYTF; cdr3_nt: TGTGCCAGCAGCCGGACAGATAACTATGGCTACACCTTC
j_call: TRBJ1-6; v_call: TRBV12-3/TRBV12-4; clone_size: NA; d_call: NA; cdr3_aa: CASRALGDSPLHF; cdr3_nt: TGTGCCAGCAGGGCGCTAGGGGATTCACCCCTCCACTTT